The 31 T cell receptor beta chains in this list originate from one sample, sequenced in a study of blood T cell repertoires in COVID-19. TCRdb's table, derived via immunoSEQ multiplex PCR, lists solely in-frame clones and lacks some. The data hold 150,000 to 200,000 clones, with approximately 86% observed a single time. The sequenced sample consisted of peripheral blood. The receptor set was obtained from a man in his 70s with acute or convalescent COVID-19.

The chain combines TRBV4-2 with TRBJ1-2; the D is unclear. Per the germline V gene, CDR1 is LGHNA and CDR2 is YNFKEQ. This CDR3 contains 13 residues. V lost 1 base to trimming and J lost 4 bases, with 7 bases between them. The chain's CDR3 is CASSQGPGYGYTF. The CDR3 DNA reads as TGTGCCAGCAGCCAAGGCCCGGGCTATGGCTACACCTTC.

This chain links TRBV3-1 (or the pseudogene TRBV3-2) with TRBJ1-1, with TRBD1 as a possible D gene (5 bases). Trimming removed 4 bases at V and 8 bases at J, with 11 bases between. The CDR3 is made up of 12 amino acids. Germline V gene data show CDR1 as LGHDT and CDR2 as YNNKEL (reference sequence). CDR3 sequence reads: CASSRDKGEAFF. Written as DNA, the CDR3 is TGTGCCAGCAGCCGAGACAAGGGGGAAGCTTTCTTT.

The CDR3 loop reads CASSRGGKRENTGELFF. In nucleotides, the CDR3 is TGTGCCAGCAGCCGAGGTGGGAAGCGGGAGAACACCGGGGAGCTGTTTTTT. The chain links TRBV7-9 to TRBJ2-2, with TRBD2 matching over 7 bases. This CDR3 has 17 residues. The germline gives CDR1 SEHNR, CDR2 FQNEAQ (reference sequence). V shed 5 bases and J 1 base; nucleotides not matched to a gene: 10.

The CDR3 bases are TGTGCCAGCAGTCTAGCACCTACTGTCCGGCAGTACTTC. It yields the protein CASSLAPTVRQYF. The chain couples TRBV7-8 to TRBJ2-7; possible D gene TRBD2, 5 bases. This CDR3 comprises 13 residues. Germline V gene lookup returns CDR1 SGHVS and CDR2 FQNEAQ. Deletions cut 6 bases from V and 9 bases from J, with 18 bases between.

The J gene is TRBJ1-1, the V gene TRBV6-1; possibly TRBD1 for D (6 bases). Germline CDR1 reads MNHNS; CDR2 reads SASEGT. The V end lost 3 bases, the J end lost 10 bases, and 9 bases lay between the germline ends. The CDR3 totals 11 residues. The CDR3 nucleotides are TGTGCCAGCAGTGACAGGGGCAGAGCTTTCTTT. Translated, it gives CASSDRGRAFF.

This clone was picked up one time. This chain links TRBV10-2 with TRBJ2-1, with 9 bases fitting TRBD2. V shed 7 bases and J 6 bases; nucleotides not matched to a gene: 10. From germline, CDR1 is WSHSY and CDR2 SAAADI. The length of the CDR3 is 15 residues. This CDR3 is CASIDPGLAPNEQFF. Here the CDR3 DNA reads TGCGCCAGCATTGATCCGGGACTAGCTCCCAATGAGCAGTTCTTC.

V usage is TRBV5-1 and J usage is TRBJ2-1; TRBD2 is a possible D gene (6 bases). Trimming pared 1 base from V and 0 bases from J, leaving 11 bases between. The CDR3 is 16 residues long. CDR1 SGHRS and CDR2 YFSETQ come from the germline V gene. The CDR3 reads CASSLQPGGSYNEQFF. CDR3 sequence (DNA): TGCGCCAGCAGCTTGCAGCCCGGGGGCTCCTACAATGAGCAGTTCTTC.

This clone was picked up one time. The CDR3 DNA reads TGTGCCAGCAGCCAGGACTTAGGGTACACTGAAGCTTTCTTT. This gives the protein CASSQDLGYTEAFF. The chain combines TRBV9 with TRBJ1-1, with D unresolved. In germline, CDR1 is SGDLS, CDR2 YYNGEE. V lost 4 bases to trimming and J lost 3 bases, with 13 bases between them. This CDR3 comprises 14 residues.

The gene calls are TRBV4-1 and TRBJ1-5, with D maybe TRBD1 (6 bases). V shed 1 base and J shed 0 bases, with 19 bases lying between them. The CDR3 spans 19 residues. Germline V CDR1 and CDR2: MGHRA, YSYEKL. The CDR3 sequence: CASSQGLWTGTYSNQPQHF. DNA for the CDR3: TGCGCCAGCAGCCAAGGGTTATGGACTGGGACATATAGCAATCAGCCCCAGCATTTT.

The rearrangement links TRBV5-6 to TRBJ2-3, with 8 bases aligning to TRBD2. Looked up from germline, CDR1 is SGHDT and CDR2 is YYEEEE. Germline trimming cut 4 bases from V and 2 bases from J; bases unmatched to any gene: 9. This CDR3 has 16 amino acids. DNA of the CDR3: TGTGCCAGCAGCGGGACCTTAGCGGGGTTCACAGATACGCAGTATTTT. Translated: CASSGTLAGFTDTQYF.

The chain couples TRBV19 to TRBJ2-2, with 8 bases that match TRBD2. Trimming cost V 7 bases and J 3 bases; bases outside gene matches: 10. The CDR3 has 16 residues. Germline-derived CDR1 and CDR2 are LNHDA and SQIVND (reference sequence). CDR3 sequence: CASIPPGRAYTGELFF. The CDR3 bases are TGTGCCAGTATCCCCCCCGGGAGGGCCTACACCGGGGAGCTGTTTTTT.

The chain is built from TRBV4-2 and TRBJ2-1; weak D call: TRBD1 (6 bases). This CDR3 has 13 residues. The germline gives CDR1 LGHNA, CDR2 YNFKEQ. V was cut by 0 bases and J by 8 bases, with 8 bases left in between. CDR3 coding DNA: TGTGCCAGCAGCCAAGAAAGGGGGTATGAGCAGTTCTTC. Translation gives CASSQERGYEQFF.

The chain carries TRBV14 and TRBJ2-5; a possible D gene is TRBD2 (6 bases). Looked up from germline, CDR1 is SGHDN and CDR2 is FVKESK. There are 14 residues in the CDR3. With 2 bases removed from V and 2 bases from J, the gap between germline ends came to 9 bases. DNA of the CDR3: TGTGCCAGCAGCCAATGGGCGGGACAAGAGACCCAGTACTTC. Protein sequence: CASSQWAGQETQYF.

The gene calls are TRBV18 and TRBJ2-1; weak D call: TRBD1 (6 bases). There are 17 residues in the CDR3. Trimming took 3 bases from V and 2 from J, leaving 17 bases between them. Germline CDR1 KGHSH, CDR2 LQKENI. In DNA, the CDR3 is TGTGCCAGCTCACCCGACAGGTCATACCTTGCCTACAATGAGCAGTTCTTC. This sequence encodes CASSPDRSYLAYNEQFF.

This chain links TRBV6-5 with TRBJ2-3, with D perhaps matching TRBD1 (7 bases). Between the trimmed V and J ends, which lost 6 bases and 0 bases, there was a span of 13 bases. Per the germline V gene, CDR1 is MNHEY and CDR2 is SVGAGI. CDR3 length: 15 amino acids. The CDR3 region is CASRLRGTSTDTQYF. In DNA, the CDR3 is TGTGCCAGCAGGCTCAGGGGGACTAGCACAGATACGCAGTATTTT.

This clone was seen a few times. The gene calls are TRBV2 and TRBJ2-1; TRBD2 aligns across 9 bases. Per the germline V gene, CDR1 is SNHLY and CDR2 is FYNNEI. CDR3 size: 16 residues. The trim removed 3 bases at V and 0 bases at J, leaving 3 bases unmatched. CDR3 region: CASSDWRGGSYNEQFF. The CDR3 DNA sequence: TGTGCCAGCAGTGACTGGCGGGGGGGCTCCTACAATGAGCAGTTCTTC. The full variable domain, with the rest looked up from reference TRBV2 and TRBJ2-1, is EPEVTQTPSHQVTQMGQEVILRCVPISNHLYFYWYRQILGQKVEFLVSFYNNEISEKSEIFDDQFSVERPDGSNFTLKIRSTKLEDSAMYFCASSDWRGGSYNEQFFGPGTRLTVL.

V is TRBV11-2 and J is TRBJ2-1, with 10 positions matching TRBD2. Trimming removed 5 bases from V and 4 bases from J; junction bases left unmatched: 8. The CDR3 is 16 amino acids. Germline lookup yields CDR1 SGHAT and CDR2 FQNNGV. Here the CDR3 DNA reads TGTGCCAGCAGCACGCACCTTAGCGGGGGGTACAATGAGCAGTTCTTC. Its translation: CASSTHLSGGYNEQFF. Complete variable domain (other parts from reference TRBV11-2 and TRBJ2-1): EAGVAQSPRYKIIEKRQSVAFWCNPISGHATLYWYQQILGQGPKLLIQFQNNGVVDDSQLPKDRFSAERLKGVDSTLKIQPAKLEDSAVYLCASSTHLSGGYNEQFFGPGTRLTVL.

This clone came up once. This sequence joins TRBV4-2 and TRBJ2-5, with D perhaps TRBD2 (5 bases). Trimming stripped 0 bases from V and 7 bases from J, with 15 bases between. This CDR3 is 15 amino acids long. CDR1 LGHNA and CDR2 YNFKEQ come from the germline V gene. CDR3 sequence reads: CASSQDDRRRGTQYF. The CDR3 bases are TGTGCCAGCAGCCAAGATGATAGGAGACGGGGGACCCAGTACTTC.

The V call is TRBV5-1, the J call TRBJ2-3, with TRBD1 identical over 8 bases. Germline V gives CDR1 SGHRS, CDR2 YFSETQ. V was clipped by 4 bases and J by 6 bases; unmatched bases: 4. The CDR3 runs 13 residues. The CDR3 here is CASSRGQGDTQYF. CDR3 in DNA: TGCGCCAGCAGCCGAGGACAGGGCGATACGCAGTATTTT.

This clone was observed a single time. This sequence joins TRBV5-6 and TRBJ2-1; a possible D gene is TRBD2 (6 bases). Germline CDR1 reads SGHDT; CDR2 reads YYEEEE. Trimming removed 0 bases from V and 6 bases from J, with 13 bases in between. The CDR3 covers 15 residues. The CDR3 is CASSLAPGLSNEQFF. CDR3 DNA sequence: TGTGCCAGCAGCTTGGCACCGGGACTCAGCAATGAGCAGTTCTTC.

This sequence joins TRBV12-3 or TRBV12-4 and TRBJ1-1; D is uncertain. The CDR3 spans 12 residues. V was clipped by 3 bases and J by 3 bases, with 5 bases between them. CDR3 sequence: CASSFQYTEAFF. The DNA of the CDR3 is TGTGCCAGCAGTTTTCAGTACACTGAAGCTTTCTTT.

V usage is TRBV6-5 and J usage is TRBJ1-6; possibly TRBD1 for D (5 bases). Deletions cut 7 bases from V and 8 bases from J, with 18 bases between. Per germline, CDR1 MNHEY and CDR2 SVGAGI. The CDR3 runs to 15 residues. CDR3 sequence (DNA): TGTGCCAGCACCGGGACTCCCCTTCGACATTCACCCCTCCACTTT. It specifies CASTGTPLRHSPLHF.

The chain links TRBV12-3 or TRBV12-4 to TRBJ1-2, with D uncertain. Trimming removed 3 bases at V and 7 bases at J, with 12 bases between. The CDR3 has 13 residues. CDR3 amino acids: CASSLSLDFGYTF. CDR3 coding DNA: TGTGCCAGCAGTTTGAGCCTCGATTTTGGCTACACCTTC.

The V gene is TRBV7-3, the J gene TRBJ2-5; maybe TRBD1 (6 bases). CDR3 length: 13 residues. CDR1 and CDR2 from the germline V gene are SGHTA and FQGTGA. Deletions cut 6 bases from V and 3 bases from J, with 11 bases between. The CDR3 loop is CASSPGQEETQYF. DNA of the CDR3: TGTGCCAGCAGTCCGGGACAAGAAGAGACCCAGTACTTC.

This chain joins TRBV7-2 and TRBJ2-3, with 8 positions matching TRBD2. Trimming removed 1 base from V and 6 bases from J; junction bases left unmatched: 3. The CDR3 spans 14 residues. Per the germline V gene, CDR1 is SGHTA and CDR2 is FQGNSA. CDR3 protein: CASSLGLASDTQYF. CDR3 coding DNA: TGTGCCAGCAGCTTAGGACTAGCGAGTGATACGCAGTATTTT.

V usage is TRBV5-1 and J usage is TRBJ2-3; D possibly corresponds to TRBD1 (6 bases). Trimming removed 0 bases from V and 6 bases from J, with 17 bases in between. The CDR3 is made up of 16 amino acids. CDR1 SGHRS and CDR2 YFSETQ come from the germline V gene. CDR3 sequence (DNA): TGCGCCAGCAGCTTGGCATTGGGGGCAACAGCGGATACGCAGTATTTT. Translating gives CASSLALGATADTQYF.

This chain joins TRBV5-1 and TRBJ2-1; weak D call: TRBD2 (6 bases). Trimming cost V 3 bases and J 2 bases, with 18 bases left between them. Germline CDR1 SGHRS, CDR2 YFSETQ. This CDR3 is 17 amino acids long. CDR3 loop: CASSWPPGERPYNEQFF. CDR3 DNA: TGCGCCAGCAGCTGGCCACCGGGGGAGAGGCCCTACAATGAGCAGTTCTTC.

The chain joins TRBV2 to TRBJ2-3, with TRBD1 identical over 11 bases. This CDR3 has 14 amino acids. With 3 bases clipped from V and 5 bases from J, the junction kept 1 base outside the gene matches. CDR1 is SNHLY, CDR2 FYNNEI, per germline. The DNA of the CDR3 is TGTGCCAGCAGTGAGGGACAGGGGGTAGATACGCAGTATTTT. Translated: CASSEGQGVDTQYF.

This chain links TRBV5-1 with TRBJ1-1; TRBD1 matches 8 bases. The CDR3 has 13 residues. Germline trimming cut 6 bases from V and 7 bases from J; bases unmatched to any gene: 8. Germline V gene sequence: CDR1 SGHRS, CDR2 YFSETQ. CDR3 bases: TGCGCCAGCACTCCGGGACAGGTTGGTGAAGCTTTCTTT. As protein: CASTPGQVGEAFF.

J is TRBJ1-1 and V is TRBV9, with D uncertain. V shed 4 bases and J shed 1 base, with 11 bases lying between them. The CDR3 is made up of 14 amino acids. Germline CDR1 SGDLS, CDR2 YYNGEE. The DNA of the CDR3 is TGTGCCAGCAGCCCCAGTTCTGGGAACACTGAAGCTTTCTTT. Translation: CASSPSSGNTEAFF.

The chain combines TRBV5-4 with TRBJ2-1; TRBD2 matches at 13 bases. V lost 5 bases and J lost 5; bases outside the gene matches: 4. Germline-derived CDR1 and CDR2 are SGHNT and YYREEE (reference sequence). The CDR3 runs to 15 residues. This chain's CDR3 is CASRRTSGGNNEQFF. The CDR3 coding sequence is TGTGCCAGCAGACGGACTAGCGGGGGCAACAATGAGCAGTTCTTC.